The TCR beta chain under discussion was sequenced for a study of shared T cell receptors in the human thymus (dated by TCRdb to 2020 to 2023). Regarding the research as a whole: The study investigated the way shared, self-reactive T-cell receptor alpha chains are produced in the human thymus.

Library construction relied on the immunoSEQ multiplex PCR assay. TCRdb retrieved this table from immuneACCESS and kept in-frame rearrangements only. Not all clones are present; in checked studies, unresolved V genes account for under half, and no reason is known for the remainder. The sample includes approximately 730,000 clones, with roughly 85% observed a single time. The biggest ten clones account for around 0.0099% of the sample. Notes on this clone: Its antigen remains undetermined. Nothing much larger sits one base from this clone, and base qualities are not available.

Sequences SGHDN (CDR1) and FVKESK (CDR2) are obtained from the germline V gene. The CDR3 holds 17 amino acids from the cysteine to the phenylalanine. The sequence is cut down to CDR3 DNA, 51 bases in frame from base 1. V is trimmed back by 1 base and J by 0 bases, and the junction contains 7 bases that no gene match accounts for. Separately, the same data were catalogued under a study of human thymus T cells. That second publication adds: The donors were immunologically healthy infants in Finland who had open corrective cardiac surgery for congenital heart defects. The thymus tissue came from surgical resects taken out during corrective cardiac surgery. V and J gene segment usage appeared biased in both thymic and peripheral blood repertoires. According to the related research, thymic TCR repertoires were highly overlapping among unrelated individuals. The study described the TCR alpha and beta repertoires in fewer than 10 infant thymus samples and a handful of matching peripheral blood samples. The cohort included over five male and a couple of female infants, with donor ages spanning 7 to 244 days. Thymocytes were freed from the tissue by mechanical means and kept at -70 degrees C as pellets of roughly 9.5-31 million cells. A QIAsymphony instrument was used to extract genomic DNA from frozen cell pellets. The immunoSEQ multiplex PCR assay was used to amplify the TCRB and TCRAD loci from a standardized quantity of quality-controlled genomic DNA. The amplicons covered the V(D)J region and were long enough to include the CDR3 and to identify the V and J genes. Through the commercial immunoSEQ service, the amplicons were sequenced on an Illumina platform. Primer bias and sequencing errors were corrected as previously described, and TCRAD and TCRB were defined on the basis of the IMGT database. immunoSEQ Analyzer 3.0 and VDJTools were used for repertoire analysis, which covered basic statistics, V/J segment usage, diversity estimates, rarefaction and pairwise overlap. To estimate diversity, the Chao1, ChaoE, Efron-Thisted, Shannon and inverse Simpson indices were applied, and diversity was also estimated on datasets down-sampled to the smallest sample. Repertoire overlap was determined by strict matching of CDR3 nucleotide sequence, V gene and J gene, and Jaccard-based multidimensional scaling clustering was applied. On average, about 730,000 unique TCRB clonotypes were obtained from thymus samples, compared with approximately 84,000 from blood samples.

Recombination joined TRBV14 with TRBJ2-7, and 9 bases in between align with TRBD2. Sequenced material: thymocytes. This TCR was recovered from a girl in the first two years of life with a congenital heart defect. Donor details come from another sample of the same person, matched by shared clones. The CDR3 loop reads CASSQALSGGTSYEQYF. The nucleotides are TGTGCCAGCAGCCAAGCGCTAAGCGGGGGGACCTCCTACGAGCAGTACTTC.